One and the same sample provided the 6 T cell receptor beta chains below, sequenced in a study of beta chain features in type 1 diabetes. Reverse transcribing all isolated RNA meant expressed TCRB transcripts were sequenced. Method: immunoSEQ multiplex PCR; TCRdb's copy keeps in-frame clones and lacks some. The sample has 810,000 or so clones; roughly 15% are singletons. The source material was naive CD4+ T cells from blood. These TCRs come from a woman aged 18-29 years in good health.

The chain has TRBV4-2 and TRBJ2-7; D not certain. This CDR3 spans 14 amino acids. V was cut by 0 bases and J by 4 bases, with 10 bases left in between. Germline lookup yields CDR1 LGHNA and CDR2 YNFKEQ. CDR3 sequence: CASSQDWVGYEQYF. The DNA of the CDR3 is TGTGCCAGCAGCCAAGATTGGGTAGGATACGAGCAGTACTTC.

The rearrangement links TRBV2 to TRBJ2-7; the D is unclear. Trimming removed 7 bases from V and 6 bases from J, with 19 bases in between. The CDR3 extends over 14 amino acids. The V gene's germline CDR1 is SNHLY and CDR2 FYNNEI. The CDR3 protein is CASKIEDATFEQYF. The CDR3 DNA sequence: TGTGCCAGCAAAATTGAGGACGCGACTTTCGAGCAGTACTTC.

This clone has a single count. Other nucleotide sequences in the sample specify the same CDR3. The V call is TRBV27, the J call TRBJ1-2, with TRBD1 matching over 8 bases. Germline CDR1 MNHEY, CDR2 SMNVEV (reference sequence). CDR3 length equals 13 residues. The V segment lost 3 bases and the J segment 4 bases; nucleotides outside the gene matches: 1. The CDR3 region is CASSFDRGYGYTF. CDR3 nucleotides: TGTGCCAGCAGTTTCGACAGGGGCTATGGCTACACCTTC.

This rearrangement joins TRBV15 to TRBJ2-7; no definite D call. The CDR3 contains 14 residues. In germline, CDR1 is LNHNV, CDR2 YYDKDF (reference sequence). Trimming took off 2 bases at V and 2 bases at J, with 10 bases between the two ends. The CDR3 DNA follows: TGTGCCACCAGCAGAATGACTGGGACCTACGAGCAGTACTTC. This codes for CATSRMTGTYEQYF.

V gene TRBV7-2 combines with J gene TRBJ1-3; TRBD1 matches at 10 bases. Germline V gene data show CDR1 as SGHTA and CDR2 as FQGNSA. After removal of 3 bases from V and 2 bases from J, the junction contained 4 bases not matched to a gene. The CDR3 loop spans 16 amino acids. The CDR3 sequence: CASSFAGTGAGNTIYF. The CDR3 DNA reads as TGTGCCAGCAGCTTCGCCGGGACAGGGGCTGGAAACACCATATATTTT.

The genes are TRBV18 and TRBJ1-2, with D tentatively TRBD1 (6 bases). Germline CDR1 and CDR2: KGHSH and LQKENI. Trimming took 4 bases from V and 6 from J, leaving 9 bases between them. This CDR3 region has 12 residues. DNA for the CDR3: TGTGCCAGCTCACTACGACAGGATGGCTACACCTTC. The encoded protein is CASSLRQDGYTF.